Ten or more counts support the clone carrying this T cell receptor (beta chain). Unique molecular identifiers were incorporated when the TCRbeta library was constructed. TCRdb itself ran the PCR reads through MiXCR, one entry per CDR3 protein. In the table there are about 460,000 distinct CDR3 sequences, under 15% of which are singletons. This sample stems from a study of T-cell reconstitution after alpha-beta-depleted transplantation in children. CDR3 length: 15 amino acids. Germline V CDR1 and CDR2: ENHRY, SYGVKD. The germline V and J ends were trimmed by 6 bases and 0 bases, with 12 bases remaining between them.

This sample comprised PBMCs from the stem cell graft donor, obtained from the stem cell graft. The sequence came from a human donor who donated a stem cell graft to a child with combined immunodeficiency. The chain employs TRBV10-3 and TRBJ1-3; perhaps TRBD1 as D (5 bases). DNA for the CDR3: TGTGCCATCAGCCAAACAGGCTTCTCTGGAAACACCATATATTTT. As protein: CAISQTGFSGNTIYF.